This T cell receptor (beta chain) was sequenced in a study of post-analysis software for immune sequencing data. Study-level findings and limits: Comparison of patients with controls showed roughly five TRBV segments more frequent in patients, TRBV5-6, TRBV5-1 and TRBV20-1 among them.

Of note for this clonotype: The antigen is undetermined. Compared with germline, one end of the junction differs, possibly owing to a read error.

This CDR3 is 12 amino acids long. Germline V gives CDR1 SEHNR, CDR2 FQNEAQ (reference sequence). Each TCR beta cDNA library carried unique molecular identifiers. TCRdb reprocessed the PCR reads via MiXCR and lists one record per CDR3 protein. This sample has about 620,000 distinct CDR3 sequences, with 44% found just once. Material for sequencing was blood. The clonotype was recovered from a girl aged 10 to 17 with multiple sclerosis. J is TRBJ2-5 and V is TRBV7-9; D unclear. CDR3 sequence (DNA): TGTGCCATCAGCTCCGGTGAAGAGACCCAGTACTTC. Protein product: CAISSGEETQYF.